Listed below are T cell receptor beta chains from one sample, sequenced in a study of vaccination effects on CD4 cells after COVID-19. For these TCRs, the target antigens are not known. Clones were sequenced by immunoSEQ multiplex PCR, and TCRdb holds only the in-frame ones, with some missing. The sample contains about 46,000 clones, 74% of which appear only once. This material consisted of CD4+ T cells from PBMCs cultured with HCoV-OC43 spike peptides, taken after COVID-19 vaccination. The receptors stem from a human donor who received a COVID-19 vaccine. Each CDR3 is given with its conserved first and last residue. D genes are given only for firm matches. Size is omitted from some rows. Given values are once, few, many or a class for expanded clones.

cdr3_length	v_call	j_call	d_call	clone_size	cdr3_aa	cdr3_nt
16	TRBV7-8	TRBJ2-3	TRBD2	few	CASSLVPSGSVDTQYF	TGTGCCAGCAGCTTAGTTCCTAGCGGGAGTGTGGATACGCAGTATTTT
15	TRBV19	TRBJ2-7	TRBD2	once	CASSIGLAGAWEQYF	TGTGCCAGTAGTATCGGCCTAGCGGGTGCCTGGGAGCAGTACTTC
14	TRBV29-1	TRBJ1-2	-	-	CSVEVKPGNYGYTF	TGCAGCGTTGAGGTCAAGCCTGGGAACTATGGCTACACCTTC
15	TRBV7-2	TRBJ2-7	-	few	CASSLDIRGGYEQYF	TGTGCCAGCAGCTTAGACATAAGGGGGGGCTACGAGCAGTACTTC
14	TRBV30	TRBJ1-2	-	-	CAWSIGISNYGYTF	TGTGCCTGGAGTATTGGGATTTCTAACTATGGCTACACCTTC
14	TRBV7-2	TRBJ2-5	TRBD2	-	CASSRSGREETQYF	TGTGCCAGCAGTCGCAGCGGGAGGGAGGAGACCCAGTACTTC
13	TRBV7-2	TRBJ1-2	-	-	CASSPYRAGGYTF	TGTGCCAGCAGCCCTTATCGGGCAGGGGGCTACACCTTC
15	TRBV5-6	TRBJ1-1	-	few	CASSLVRGRNTEAFF	TGTGCCAGCAGCTTGGTCCGGGGGAGGAATACTGAAGCTTTCTTT
13	TRBV5-6	TRBJ2-7	-	-	CASFSRGSYEQYF	TGTGCCAGCTTTTCCAGGGGCTCCTACGAGCAGTACTTC
13	TRBV6-5	TRBJ1-6	-	-	CASRDQGNSPLHF	TGTGCCAGCAGGGACCAGGGCAATTCACCCCTCCACTTT
10	TRBV5-1	TRBJ1-1	-	few	CARENTEAFF	TGCGCCAGGGAGAACACTGAAGCTTTCTTT
13	TRBV6-5	TRBJ1-5	-	-	CASTSASNQPQHF	TGTGCCAGCACTTCAGCGTCGAATCAGCCCCAGCATTTT